The rows below give T cell receptor beta chains drawn from one sample of a study of T cells in Graves' hyperthyroidism and ophthalmopathy. TCRdb independently ran MiXCR on the multiplex PCR reads; one entry per CDR3 protein. The repertoire holds 600,000 to 700,000 distinct CDR3 sequences, with roughly 15% as singletons. Sequencing was performed on blood. All receptors derive from a woman between 40 and 50 years old with Graves' ophthalmopathy. Both conserved end residues are part of each CDR3. Fields, in order: D gene, CDR3 length, V gene, J gene, clone size, CDR3 protein, CDR3 DNA. The D gene is left open where the match is weak. Rows may omit the clone size; those that give it use once, few, many or a size class.

>NA|17|TRBV20-1|TRBJ2-5|many
CSARESSGPMIGETQYF
TGCAGTGCTAGAGAAAGCTCGGGACCGATGATAGGGGAGACCCAGTACTTC
>NA|14|TRBV6-2/TRBV6-3|TRBJ1-2|many
CASDKRTVNYGYTF
TGTGCCAGCGACAAACGGACAGTTAACTATGGCTACACCTTC
>NA|15|TRBV6-5|TRBJ2-7|NA
CASSYSGQNYYEQYF
TGTGCCAGCAGTTACTCAGGACAGAACTACTACGAGCAGTACTTC
>NA|15|TRBV5-1|TRBJ2-5|NA
CASSVTRGAGETQYF
TGCGCCAGCAGCGTCACCCGAGGGGCTGGAGAGACCCAGTACTTC
>NA|15|TRBV11-2|TRBJ1-6|many
CASSTLTGGNSPLHF
TGTGCCAGCAGCACCCTGACAGGTGGTAATTCACCCCTCCACTTT
>NA|16|TRBV6-2/TRBV6-3|TRBJ1-5|NA
CASRLTQAGGNQPQHF
TGTGCCAGCAGATTAACCCAGGCGGGAGGCAATCAGCCCCAGCATTTT
>NA|16|TRBV18|TRBJ2-4|NA
CASSPRTDLAKNIQYF
TGTGCCAGCTCACCTAGGACAGACCTAGCCAAAAACATTCAGTACTTC
>NA|15|TRBV2|TRBJ2-7|many
CASTREGALPYEQYF
TGTGCCAGCACACGTGAGGGAGCGCTCCCCTACGAGCAGTACTTC
>TRBD2|21|TRBV6-5|TRBJ2-2|many
CASRSRALAGGPLQNTGELFF
TGTGCCAGCAGGTCCAGGGCGCTAGCGGGAGGGCCTCTCCAGAACACCGGGGAGCTGTTTTTT
>TRBD1|14|TRBV7-2|TRBJ2-7|many
CASSSTGFSVEQYF
TGTGCCAGCAGCTCGACAGGGTTCAGCGTCGAGCAGTACTTC
>NA|14|TRBV11-2|TRBJ2-2|NA
CASSTPIGAGELFF
TGTGCCAGCAGCACCCCTATCGGCGCCGGGGAGCTGTTTTTT
>NA|14|TRBV9|TRBJ2-2|many
CASSVLGAGGELFF
TGTGCCAGCAGCGTATTAGGGGCCGGCGGGGAGCTGTTTTTT
>NA|14|TRBV27|TRBJ2-7|few
CASSSLGPLSRGYF
TGTGCCAGCAGCTCTTTAGGGCCCTTAAGCAGAGGGTACTTC
>NA|13|TRBV12-3/TRBV12-4|TRBJ2-7|many
CASSFPQLYEQYF
TGTGCCAGCAGTTTCCCCCAGCTCTACGAGCAGTACTTC
>NA|14|TRBV11-2|TRBJ2-7|NA
CASSLRQLSYEQYF
TGTGCCAGCAGCTTACGGCAGCTCTCCTACGAGCAGTACTTC
>TRBD1|13|TRBV20-1|TRBJ1-5|many
CSATTGFRQPQHF
TGCAGTGCTACGACAGGGTTTAGACAGCCCCAGCATTTT
>NA|13|TRBV29-1|TRBJ1-5|many
CSVKDKSNQPQHF
TGCAGCGTTAAGGACAAAAGCAATCAGCCCCAGCATTTT
>TRBD1|15|TRBV30|TRBJ2-3|NA
CAWSTGTGGSDTQYF
TGTGCCTGGAGTACTGGGACAGGGGGATCAGATACGCAGTATTTT
>TRBD1|17|TRBV14|TRBJ1-1|NA
CASSQDRDRGLLTEAFF
TGTGCCAGCAGCCAAGATCGGGACAGGGGGCTTTTGACTGAAGCTTTCTTT
>TRBD1|16|TRBV27|TRBJ1-5|many
CASSIGGPLGNQPQHF
TGTGCCAGCAGTATAGGGGGCCCCCTGGGCAATCAGCCCCAGCATTTT
>TRBD1|17|TRBV27|TRBJ1-2|many
CASSLSSGTGLLGGYTF
TGTGCCAGCAGTTTGAGCTCCGGGACAGGGTTATTAGGTGGCTACACCTTC
>TRBD1|15|TRBV13|TRBJ2-5|NA
CASSTRTWTGELQYF
TGTGCCAGCAGCACAAGGACCTGGACAGGGGAGCTCCAGTACTTC
>NA|12|TRBV7-8|TRBJ2-1|many
CASSPWEDEQFF
TGTGCCAGCAGCCCCTGGGAGGATGAGCAGTTCTTC
>NA|16|TRBV20-1|TRBJ2-7|many
CSAREGSRTRSYEQYF
TGCAGTGCTAGAGAGGGGTCCCGGACGCGATCCTACGAGCAGTACTTC
>NA|16|TRBV27|TRBJ1-6|few
CASSSASLGNNSPLHF
TGTGCCAGCAGTTCGGCCTCCCTCGGGAATAATTCACCCCTCCACTTT
>NA|12|TRBV6-2/TRBV6-3|TRBJ2-7|many
CASSYQDYEQYF
TGTGCCAGCAGTTATCAGGACTACGAGCAGTACTTC
>NA|17|TRBV11-1|TRBJ1-3|few
CASSLELGGSSGNTIYF
TGTGCCAGCAGCTTAGAGTTGGGGGGCAGCTCTGGAAACACCATATATTTT
>NA|15|TRBV6-1|TRBJ2-7|medium-sized
CASSERRAQGNEQYF
TGTGCCAGCAGTGAACGCCGAGCACAGGGTAACGAGCAGTACTTC
>NA|13|TRBV5-1|TRBJ2-2|NA
CASSLGSSGELFF
TGCGCCAGCAGCTTGGGGTCGTCCGGGGAGCTGTTTTTT
>TRBD1|16|TRBV28|TRBJ2-7|many
CASSLWNGQGPYEQYF
TGTGCCAGCAGTTTATGGAACGGACAGGGGCCCTACGAGCAGTACTTC
>NA|16|TRBV6-4|TRBJ2-4|NA
CAYYTGGGVLFSIQYF
TGTGCCTATTACACCGGAGGGGGCGTTCTTTTTTCTATTCAGTACTTC
>NA|14|TRBV20-1|TRBJ1-3|many
CSARDGREGNTIYF
TGCAGTGCTAGAGATGGCAGGGAGGGAAACACCATATATTTT
>NA|16|TRBV28|TRBJ1-5|many
CASSSPLRGAYQPQHF
TGTGCCAGCAGTTCCCCCCTACGGGGGGCTTATCAGCCCCAGCATTTT
>NA|14|TRBV6-5|TRBJ1-3|many
CASSYTLSGNTIYF
TGTGCCAGCAGCTATACCCTCTCTGGAAACACCATATATTTT
>NA|15|TRBV30|TRBJ1-5|many
CAWSVLGTNNQPQHF
TGTGCCTGGAGTGTTCTAGGGACCAACAATCAGCCCCAGCATTTT